This TCR beta chain was sequenced during a study of blood T cell repertoires in COVID-19 (TCRdb year 2020). For context, the study as a whole: Collaborator samples came from the United States, Italy and Spain and covered acute and convalescent phases of COVID-19. The material from the prospective study consisted of cDNA or gDNA derived from T cells, B-cell-depleted T cells, or PBMCs. Subjects who had been exposed to COVID-19, were actively infected with it, or had recovered from it provided the deeply sampled blood TCRbeta repertoires that made up the dataset. A freely available public database, intended as a resource for researchers studying the immune response to SARS-CoV-2, is where the repertoires were released. The samples were drawn from two sources: the first 160 participants of the ongoing ImmuneRACE study, and over 950 subjects contributed by 6 global collaborators. Nearly every sample came with metadata listing a de-identified subject ID, COVID-19 status, age in years and sex. Where available, HLA class I and class II types were obtained from metadata supplied by the sample provider rather than from assay-based typing.

The paper as a whole reports these results and caveats: The quantity of clinical and demographic metadata differed by source and by participant and was supplied without curation.

As for this clone: Its antigen remains undetermined. No clone much larger than this one lies a single base away; base qualities are absent.

TCRbeta CDR3 regions were amplified from genomic DNA by means of the immunoSEQ Assay, a bias-controlled multiplex PCR. As for the original processing: Nucleated cell counts per sample were estimated from amplification of reference gene primers within the assay. Sequence reads were collapsed and filtered to measure the absolute abundance of every unique TCRbeta CDR3 rearrangement. For each sample, productive Simpson clonality was calculated by taking the square root of Simpson's diversity index across productive rearrangements. TCRdb limited this immuneACCESS table to in-frame rearrangements with V and J called. A share of clones is missing; checked studies link under half to unresolved V genes, and the rest is unexplained. V, J and clone size were drawn from that table, and D and trimming were deduced from the DNA. The sample profile shows about 67,000 clones; around nine tenths of them were found once. The top ten clonotypes cover 1% to 1.5% of the sample.

The collaborating institutions used their own protocols to collect whole blood in K2EDTA tubes. For TCRbeta analysis, collaborator samples were shipped as frozen whole blood, as isolated PBMCs, or as DNA extracted from either sample type. Sequencing was done on a sample of peripheral blood. The source of this sequence is a woman aged 60-75 years with acute or convalescent COVID-19.

For the CDR3, the sequence is CASSPSTGMQPQHF. Here is the DNA: TGTGCCAGCAGCCCCTCGACAGGGATGCAGCCCCAGCATTTT. Rearrangement joined TRBV7-9 to TRBJ1-5; 7 bases in the middle match TRBD1. The CDR3 has 14 amino acids, counting the end cysteine and phenylalanine. Just the 42-base CDR3 DNA is kept, in frame starting at base 1. In the germline V gene (reference sequence), CDR1 corresponds to SEHNR and CDR2 to FQNEAQ. V loses 5 bases at its end and J loses 7 bases; junction bases beyond the gene matches: 8.